This T cell receptor (beta chain) was sequenced in a study of blood T cell repertoires in COVID-19. Study context: From the United States, Italy and Spain came samples of acute and convalescent COVID-19.

CDR1 and CDR2 from the germline V gene are MNHNS and SASEGT. This CDR3 has 14 residues. Germline trimming cut 3 bases from V and 6 bases from J; bases unmatched to any gene: 7. Per the study methods: Quantification of nucleated cells was approximated via reference gene primer amplification. Profiled with immunoSEQ multiplex PCR; TCRdb holds only in-frame clones, not every one. V, J and clone size reflect that table, while D and trimming were determined from the DNA. This sample has approximately 96,000 clones, with nearly 95% found just once. Sequencing was performed on peripheral blood. The V and J genes are TRBV6-1 and TRBJ2-7, with 8 bases that match TRBD1. The sequence was obtained from a human donor with active COVID-19. The donor label of this sample is uncertain. The CDR3 loop reads CASSDLRTGSEQYF. The CDR3 region has the DNA TGTGCCAGCAGTGACCTTAGGACAGGGTCCGAGCAGTACTTC.